These T cell receptor beta chains were read from a single sample in a study of CD8 T cells in Susac syndrome. One entry per CDR3 protein, called by TCRdb with MiXCR from the immunoSEQ multiplex PCR reads. Of about 280,000 distinct CDR3 sequences listed, 80% to 90% were seen once; the top ten hold around 0.12%. Sequenced: CD8+ T cells from PBMCs. The receptors here all came from a human donor with multiple sclerosis. The CDR3 runs from the conserved cysteine through the conserved F or W. The D gene is left open where the match is weak. Only some rows state a clone size, as once, few, many or a class for expanded clones.

>TRBJ2-1|TRBV19|.|.
TGTGCCAGTAGCCGCTCCCCGCACAATGAGCAGTTCTTC
CASSRSPHNEQFF
>TRBJ2-3|TRBV30|once|.
TGTGCCTGGAGTGCAGGGGCTAGCAGATTCACAGATACGCAGTATTTT
CAWSAGASRFTDTQYF
>TRBJ1-2|TRBV4-2|.|TRBD1
TGTGCCAGCAGCCAAGATCTGGGGACAGGGGGCTTAGGCTACACCTTC
CASSQDLGTGGLGYTF
>TRBJ2-7|TRBV13|once|TRBD2
TGTGCCAGCGGACTAGCGGGAGCCTACGAGCAGTACTTC
CASGLAGAYEQYF
>TRBJ1-1|TRBV5-4|.|.
TGTGCCAGCAGCTTTGGGCAGCCGGCCACTGAAGCTTTCTTT
CASSFGQPATEAFF
>TRBJ2-7|TRBV29-1|.|TRBD1
TGCAGCGTTACCGGGACAGGGGGTTACGAGCAGTACTTC
CSVTGTGGYEQYF
>TRBJ2-2|TRBV3-1|.|.
TGTGCCAGCAGCCCCGTTAACAGGGTAGAAACCGGGGAGCTGTTTTTT
CASSPVNRVETGELFF
>TRBJ2-5|TRBV7-9|.|.
TGTGCCAGCCTCGTCCCAGGCGGGACCCAGTACTTC
CASLVPGGTQYF
>TRBJ2-7|TRBV2|.|.
TGTGCCAGCAGTGGGGAGCCAAACTCCTACGAGCAGTACTTC
CASSGEPNSYEQYF
>TRBJ1-5|TRBV28|.|TRBD1
TGTGCCAGCAGGGACAGGGTCAATCAGCCCCAGCATTTT
CASRDRVNQPQHF
>TRBJ2-7|TRBV28|.|TRBD1
TGTGCCAGCAGTTGGCCGGGACAGGGCTACGAGCAGTACTTC
CASSWPGQGYEQYF
>TRBJ1-2|TRBV27|.|TRBD1
TGTGCCAGCAGTTGGGGAGCGACAGGGGGCGCCCGGAGCGGCTATGGCTACACCTTC
CASSWGATGGARSGYGYTF
>TRBJ2-1|TRBV28|once|TRBD2
TGTGCCAGCAGTGGTATTAGCGGGAGCCTAAGGAGCTCCTACAATGAGCAGTTCTTC
CASSGISGSLRSSYNEQFF
>TRBJ1-2|TRBV29-1|.|TRBD1
TGCAGCGCCAGGGGTAGGGGGCGAGGCTACACCTTC
CSARGRGRGYTF
>TRBJ2-1|TRBV7-9|.|.
TGTGCCAGCAGCTTCGATGATGGGTTCAATGAGCAGTTCTTC
CASSFDDGFNEQFF
>TRBJ1-1|TRBV5-1|.|.
TGCGCCAGCAGCCCTGACCGTCTCGGGGACGCTGAAGCTTTCTTT
CASSPDRLGDAEAFF
>TRBJ2-1|TRBV7-8|few|.
TGTGCCAGCAGCCCCCGAGGGTACAATGAGCAGTTCTTC
CASSPRGYNEQFF
>TRBJ2-7|TRBV20-1|.|TRBD2
TGCAGTGCTAGAGGGACTAGCTGGGAGCAGTACTTC
CSARGTSWEQYF